This T cell receptor (beta chain) was documented in a study of OX40 agonist ivuxolimab in advanced cancers. V was pared by 8 bases and J by 2 bases, with 10 bases of the junction left unmatched. CDR3 size: 16 residues. Germline V gene lookup returns CDR1 SGDLS and CDR2 YYNGEE. Using immunoSEQ multiplex PCR, the repertoire was profiled, and TCRdb retains in-frame clones only, with some absent. The data contain 100,000 or so clones, 94% of them singletons. This material consisted of CD4+ or CD8+ T cells sorted from blood, taken in a trial of the OX40 agonist ivuxolimab. The chain couples TRBV9 to TRBJ2-7; 13 bases map to TRBD2. The TCR was taken from an adult with an advanced solid tumor such as melanoma, head and neck, liver or kidney cancer. The CDR3 nucleotides are TGTGCCAGTACCCCCGGACTAGCGGGAGTTGCCTACGAGCAGTACTTC. It is translated as CASTPGLAGVAYEQYF.